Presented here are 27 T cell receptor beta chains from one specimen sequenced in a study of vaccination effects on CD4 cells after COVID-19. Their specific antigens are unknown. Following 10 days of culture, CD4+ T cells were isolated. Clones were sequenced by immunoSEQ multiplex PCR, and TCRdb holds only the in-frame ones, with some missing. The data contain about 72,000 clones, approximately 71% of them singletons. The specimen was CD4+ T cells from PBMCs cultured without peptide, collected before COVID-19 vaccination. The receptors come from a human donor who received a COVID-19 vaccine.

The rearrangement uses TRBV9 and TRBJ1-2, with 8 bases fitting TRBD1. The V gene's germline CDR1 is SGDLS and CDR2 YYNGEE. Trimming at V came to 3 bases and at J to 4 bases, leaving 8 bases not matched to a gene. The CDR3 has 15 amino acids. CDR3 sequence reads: CASSASGQGRYGYTF. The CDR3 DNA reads TGTGCCAGCAGCGCCTCCGGACAGGGACGCTATGGCTACACCTTC.

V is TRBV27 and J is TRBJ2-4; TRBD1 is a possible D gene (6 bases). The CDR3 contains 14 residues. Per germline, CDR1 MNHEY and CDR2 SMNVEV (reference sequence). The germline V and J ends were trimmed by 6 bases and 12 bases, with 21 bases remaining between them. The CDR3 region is CASSRTGIIANQYF. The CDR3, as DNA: TGTGCCAGCAGCCGCACAGGGATTATTGCCAATCAGTACTTC.

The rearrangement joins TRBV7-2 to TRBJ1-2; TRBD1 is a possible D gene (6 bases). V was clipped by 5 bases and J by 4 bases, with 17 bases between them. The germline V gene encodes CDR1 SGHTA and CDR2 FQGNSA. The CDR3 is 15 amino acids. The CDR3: CASSKTTGQGYGYTF. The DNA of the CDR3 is TGTGCCAGCAGCAAAACGACAGGCCAGGGCTATGGCTACACCTTC.

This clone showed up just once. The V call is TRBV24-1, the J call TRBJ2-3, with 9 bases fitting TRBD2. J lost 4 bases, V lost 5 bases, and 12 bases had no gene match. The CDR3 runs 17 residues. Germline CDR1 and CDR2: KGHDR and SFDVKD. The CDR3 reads CATSGGGGGAKSDTQYF. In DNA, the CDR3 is TGTGCCACCAGTGGAGGGGGCGGGGGGGCCAAATCAGATACGCAGTATTTT.

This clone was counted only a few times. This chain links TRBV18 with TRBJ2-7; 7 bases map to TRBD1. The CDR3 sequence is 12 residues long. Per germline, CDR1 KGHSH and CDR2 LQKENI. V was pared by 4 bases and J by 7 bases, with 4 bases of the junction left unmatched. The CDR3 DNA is TGTGCCAGCTCACAGACAGGGAGTGAGCAGTACGTC. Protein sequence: CASSQTGSEQYV.

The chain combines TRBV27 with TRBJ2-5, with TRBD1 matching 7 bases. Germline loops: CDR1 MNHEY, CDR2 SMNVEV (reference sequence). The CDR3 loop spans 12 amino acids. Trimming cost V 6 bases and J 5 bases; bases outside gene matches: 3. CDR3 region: CASRGGAETQYF. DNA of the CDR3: TGTGCCAGCAGAGGGGGCGCGGAGACCCAGTACTTC.

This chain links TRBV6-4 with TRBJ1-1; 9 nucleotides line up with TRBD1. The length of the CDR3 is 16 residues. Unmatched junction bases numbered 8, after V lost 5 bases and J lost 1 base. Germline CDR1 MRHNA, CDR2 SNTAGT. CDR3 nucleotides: TGTGCCAGCAGTTTTACAGGGGGCGGACAGAACACTGAAGCTTTCTTT. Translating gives CASSFTGGGQNTEAFF.

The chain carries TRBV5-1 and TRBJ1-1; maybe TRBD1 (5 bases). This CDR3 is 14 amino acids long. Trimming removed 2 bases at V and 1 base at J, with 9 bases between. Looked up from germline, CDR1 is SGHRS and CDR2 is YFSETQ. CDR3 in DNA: TGCGCCAGCAGCTTTCTCCAGGGGAACACTGAAGCTTTCTTT. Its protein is CASSFLQGNTEAFF.

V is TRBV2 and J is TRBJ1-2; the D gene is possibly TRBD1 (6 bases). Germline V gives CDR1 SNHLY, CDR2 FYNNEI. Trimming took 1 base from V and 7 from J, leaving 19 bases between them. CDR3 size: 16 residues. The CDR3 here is CASSEGGGGFSSGYTF. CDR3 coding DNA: TGTGCCAGCAGTGAAGGAGGGGGGGGGTTCAGCTCTGGCTACACCTTC.

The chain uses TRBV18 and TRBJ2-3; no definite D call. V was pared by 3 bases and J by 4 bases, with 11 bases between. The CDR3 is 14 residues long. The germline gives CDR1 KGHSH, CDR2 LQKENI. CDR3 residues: CASSPLSDPDTQYF. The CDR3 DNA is TGTGCCAGCTCACCCCTCTCGGACCCAGATACGCAGTATTTT.

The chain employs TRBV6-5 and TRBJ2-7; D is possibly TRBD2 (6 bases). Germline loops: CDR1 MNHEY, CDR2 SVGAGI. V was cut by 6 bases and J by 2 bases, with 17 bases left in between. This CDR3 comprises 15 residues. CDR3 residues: CASRRGVLPPYEQYV. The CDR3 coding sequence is TGTGCCAGCAGGCGGGGTGTCCTACCCCCCTACGAGCAGTACGTC.

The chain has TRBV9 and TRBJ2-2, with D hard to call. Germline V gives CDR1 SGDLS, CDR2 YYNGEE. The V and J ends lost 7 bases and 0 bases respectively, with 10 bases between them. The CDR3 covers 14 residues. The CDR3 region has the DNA TGTGCCAGCGCCGAGAAGGCGAACACCGGGGAGCTGTTTTTT. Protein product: CASAEKANTGELFF.

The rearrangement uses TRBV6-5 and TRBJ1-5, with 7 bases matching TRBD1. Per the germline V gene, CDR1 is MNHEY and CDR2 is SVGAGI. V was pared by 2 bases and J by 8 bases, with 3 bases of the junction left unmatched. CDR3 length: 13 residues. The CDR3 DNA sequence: TGTGCCAGCAGTTACAGGGGGCCGGAGCCCCAGCATTTT. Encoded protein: CASSYRGPEPQHF.

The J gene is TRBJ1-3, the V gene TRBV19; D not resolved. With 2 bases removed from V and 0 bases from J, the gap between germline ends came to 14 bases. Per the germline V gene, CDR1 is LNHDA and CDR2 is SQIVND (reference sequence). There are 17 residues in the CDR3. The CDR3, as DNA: TGTGCCAGTAGTATATCTAACAGCCGAAGCTCTGGAAACACCATATATTTT. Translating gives CASSISNSRSSGNTIYF.

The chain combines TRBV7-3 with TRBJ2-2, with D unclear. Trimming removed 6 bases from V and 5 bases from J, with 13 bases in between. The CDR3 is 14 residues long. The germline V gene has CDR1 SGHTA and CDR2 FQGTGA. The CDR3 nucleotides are TGTGCCAGCAGGGTCCCGCGTGATACCGGGGAGCTGTTTTTT. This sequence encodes CASRVPRDTGELFF.

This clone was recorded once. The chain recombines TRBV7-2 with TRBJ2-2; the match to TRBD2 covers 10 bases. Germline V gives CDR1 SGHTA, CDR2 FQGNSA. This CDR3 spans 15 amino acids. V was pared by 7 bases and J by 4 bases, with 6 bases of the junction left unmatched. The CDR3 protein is CASTKRGGTTGELFF. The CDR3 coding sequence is TGTGCCAGCACGAAGCGGGGGGGCACCACCGGGGAGCTGTTTTTT.

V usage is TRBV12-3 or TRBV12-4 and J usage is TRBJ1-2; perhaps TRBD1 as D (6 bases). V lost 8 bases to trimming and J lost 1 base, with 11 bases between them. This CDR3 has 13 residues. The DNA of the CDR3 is TGTGCCAGCTCGAGGGGGGTTAACTATGGCTACACCTTC. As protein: CASSRGVNYGYTF.

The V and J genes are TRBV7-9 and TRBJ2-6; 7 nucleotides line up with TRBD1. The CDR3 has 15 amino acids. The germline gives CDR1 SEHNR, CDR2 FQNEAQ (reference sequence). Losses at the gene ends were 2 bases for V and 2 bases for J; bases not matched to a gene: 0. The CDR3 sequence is CASSLQGAGANVLTF. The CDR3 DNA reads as TGTGCCAGCAGCTTACAGGGGGCTGGGGCCAACGTCCTGACTTTC.

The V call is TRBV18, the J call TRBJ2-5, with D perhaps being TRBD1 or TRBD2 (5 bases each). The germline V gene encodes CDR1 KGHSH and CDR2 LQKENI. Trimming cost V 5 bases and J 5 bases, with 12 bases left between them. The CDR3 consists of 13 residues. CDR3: CASSSWGGETQYF. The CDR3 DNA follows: TGTGCCAGCTCATCCTGGGGCGGGGAGACCCAGTACTTC.

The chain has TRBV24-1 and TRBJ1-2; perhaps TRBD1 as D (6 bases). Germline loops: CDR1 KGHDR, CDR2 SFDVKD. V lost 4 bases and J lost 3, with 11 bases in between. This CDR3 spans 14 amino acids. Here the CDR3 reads CATSEGGYDYGYTF. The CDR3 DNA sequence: TGTGCCACCAGTGAAGGGGGGTATGACTATGGCTACACCTTC.

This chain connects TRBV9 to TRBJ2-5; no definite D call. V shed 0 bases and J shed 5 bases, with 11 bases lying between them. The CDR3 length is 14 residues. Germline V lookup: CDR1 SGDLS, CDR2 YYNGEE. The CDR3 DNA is TGTGCCAGCAGCGTAGAGGCGGTACGGGAGACCCAGTACTTC. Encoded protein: CASSVEAVRETQYF. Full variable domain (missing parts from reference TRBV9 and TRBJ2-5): DSGVTQTPKHLITATGQRVTLRCSPRSGDLSVYWYQQSLDQGLQFLIQYYNGEERAKGNILERFSAQQFPDLHSELNLSSLELGDSALYFCASSVEAVRETQYFGPGTRLLVL.

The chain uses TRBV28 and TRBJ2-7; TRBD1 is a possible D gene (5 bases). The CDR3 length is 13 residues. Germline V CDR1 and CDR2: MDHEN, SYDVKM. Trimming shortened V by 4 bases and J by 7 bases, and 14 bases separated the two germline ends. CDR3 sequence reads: CASSSTGRTEQYV. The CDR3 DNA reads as TGTGCCAGCAGTTCCACCGGGCGGACAGAGCAGTACGTC.

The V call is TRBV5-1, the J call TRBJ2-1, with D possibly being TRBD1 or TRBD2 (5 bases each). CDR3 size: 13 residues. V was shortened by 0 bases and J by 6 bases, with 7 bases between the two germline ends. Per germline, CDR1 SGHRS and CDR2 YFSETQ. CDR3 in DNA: TGCGCCAGCAGCTTGGTTGGGGGCAATGAGCAGTTCTTC. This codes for CASSLVGGNEQFF.

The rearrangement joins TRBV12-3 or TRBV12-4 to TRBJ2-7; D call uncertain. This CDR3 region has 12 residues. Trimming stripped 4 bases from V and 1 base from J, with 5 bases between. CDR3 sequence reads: CASSSKSYEQYV. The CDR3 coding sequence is TGTGCCAGCAGTTCGAAATCCTACGAGCAGTACGTC.

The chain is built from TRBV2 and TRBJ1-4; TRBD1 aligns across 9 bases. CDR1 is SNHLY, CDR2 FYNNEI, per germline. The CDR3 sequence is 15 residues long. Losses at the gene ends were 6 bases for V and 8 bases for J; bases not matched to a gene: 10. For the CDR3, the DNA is TGTGCCAGCAGCCGGGACAGGGTCAACGTGGAAAAACTGTTTTTT. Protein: CASSRDRVNVEKLFF.

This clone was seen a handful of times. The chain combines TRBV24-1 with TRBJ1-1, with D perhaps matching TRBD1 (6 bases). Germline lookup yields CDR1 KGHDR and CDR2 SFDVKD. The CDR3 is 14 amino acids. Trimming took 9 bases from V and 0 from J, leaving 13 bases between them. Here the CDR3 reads CATRPTGMNTEAFF. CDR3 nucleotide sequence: TGTGCCACCCGACCGACAGGAATGAACACTGAAGCTTTCTTT.

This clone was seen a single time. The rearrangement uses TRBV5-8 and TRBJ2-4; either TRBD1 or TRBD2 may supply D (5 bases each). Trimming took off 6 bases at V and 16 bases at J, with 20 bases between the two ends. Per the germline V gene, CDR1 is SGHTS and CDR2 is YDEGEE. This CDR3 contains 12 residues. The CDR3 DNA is TGTGCCAGCATCCGGGGCTTGTTAACTCCCTACTTC. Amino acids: CASIRGLLTPYF.